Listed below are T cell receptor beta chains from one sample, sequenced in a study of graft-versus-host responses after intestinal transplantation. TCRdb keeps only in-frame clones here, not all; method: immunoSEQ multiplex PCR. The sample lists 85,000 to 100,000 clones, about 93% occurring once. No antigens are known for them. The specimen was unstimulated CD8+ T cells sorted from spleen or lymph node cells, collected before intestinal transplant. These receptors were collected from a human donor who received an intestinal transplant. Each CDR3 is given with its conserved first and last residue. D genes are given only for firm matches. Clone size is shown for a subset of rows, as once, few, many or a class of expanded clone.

CASSPGQGTEAFF TGTGCCAGCAGCCCCGGACAGGGGACTGAAGCTTTCTTT . TRBJ1-1 TRBD1 TRBV14
CAREAKKGIREMNTEAFF TGTGCCAGGGAAGCAAAGAAGGGTATACGGGAGATGAACACTGAAGCTTTCTTT . TRBJ1-1 . TRBV21-1
CSARDIDEQFF TGCAGTGCTAGAGATATAGATGAGCAGTTCTTC . TRBJ2-1 . TRBV20-1
CASSVDRGSDEKLFF TGTGCCAGCAGCGTAGACCGGGGATCGGATGAAAAACTGTTTTTT . TRBJ1-4 . TRBV9
CASSTSGGALNEQFF TGTGCCAGCAGCACAAGCGGGGGGGCCTTAAATGAGCAGTTCTTC . TRBJ2-1 TRBD2 TRBV7-2
CASSSSPGQYYEQYF TGTGCCAGCAGCTCTTCACCGGGACAGTACTACGAGCAGTACTTC . TRBJ2-7 TRBD1 TRBV7-9
CASSLPGTEAFF TGTGCCAGCAGTCTACCCGGCACTGAAGCTTTCTTT . TRBJ1-1 . TRBV27
CASSILGTSKSEQYF TGTGCCAGTAGTATCTTAGGGACTAGCAAGTCCGAGCAGTACTTC . TRBJ2-7 TRBD2 TRBV19
CASKAGGYNEQFF TGTGCCAGTAAGGCCGGGGGCTACAATGAGCAGTTCTTC . TRBJ2-1 . TRBV19
CASSPSTGGLDGYTF TGTGCCAGCAGTCCTTCGACAGGGGGCTTGGATGGCTACACCTTC . TRBJ1-2 TRBD1 TRBV7-9
CASRSGILTYNEQFF TGTGCCAGCAGGTCAGGGATTTTGACCTACAATGAGCAGTTCTTC . TRBJ2-1 . TRBV6-5
CASSDRTGVINTIYF TGCGCCAGCAGTGATAGGACAGGGGTGATAAACACCATATATTTT few TRBJ1-3 TRBD1 TRBV10-2
CASSPLTAYEQYF TGTGCCAGCAGCCCCCTCACAGCATACGAGCAGTACTTC . TRBJ2-7 . TRBV13
CASSAESTDTQYF TGTGCCAGCAGTGCAGAAAGCACAGATACGCAGTATTTT . TRBJ2-3 . TRBV2
CAWTGGRYGYTF TGTGCCTGGACGGGGGGCCGCTATGGCTACACCTTC . TRBJ1-2 . TRBV30
CASSLGLGAGQPQHF TGTGCCAGCAGCTTAGGTTTAGGGGCCGGTCAGCCCCAGCATTTT . TRBJ1-5 . TRBV7-9
CASSIKRTGAADTQYF TGTGCCAGTAGTATAAAAAGGACAGGGGCGGCAGATACGCAGTATTTT . TRBJ2-3 TRBD1 TRBV19
CSVVTASNYGYTF TGCAGCGTTGTGACAGCCTCTAACTATGGCTACACCTTC . TRBJ1-2 . TRBV29-1
CASGSSSGATNEKLFF TGTGCTAGTGGTTCTTCCAGTGGTGCAACTAATGAAAAACTGTTTTTT . TRBJ1-4 . TRBV12-5
CASSPAGGSNYEQYF TGCGCCAGCAGCCCAGCGGGGGGCTCTAACTACGAGCAGTACTTC . TRBJ2-7 TRBD2 TRBV4-3
CASSPKLTYEQYF TGTGCCAGTAGTCCCAAACTGACCTACGAGCAGTACTTC . TRBJ2-7 . TRBV19
CASDEYSGGALATQYF TGTGCCAGCGACGAGTATAGCGGGGGGGCCTTGGCTACGCAGTATTTT . TRBJ2-3 TRBD2 TRBV2